The TCR beta chain under discussion was sequenced for a study of T cell responses to AZD1222 COVID-19 vaccine. The study's findings and limits: White British ancestry dominated among donors, who included more females, and clonal diversity was possibly underestimated.

As concerns this clone: What it binds is not known.

V dropped 0 bases and J dropped 5 bases, with 8 bases sitting between them. CDR1 is SGHTS, CDR2 YDEGEE, per germline. CDR3 length equals 13 residues. The method was immunoSEQ multiplex PCR; TCRdb's version includes in-frame clones alone and lacks a portion of them. The profile shows 100,000 to 150,000 clones, about 91% of them singletons. V gene TRBV5-8 combines with J gene TRBJ1-1; D unclear. The sample consisted of peripheral blood, taken 28 days after the second AZD1222 dose. The origin of this receptor is an adult who received the AZD1222 COVID-19 vaccine. The CDR3 coding sequence is TGTGCCAGCAGCTTGGAATTCAGGACTGAAGCTTTCTTT. This codes for CASSLEFRTEAFF.